Listed here are 18 T cell receptor beta chains from one sample, sequenced in a study of technical replicates of blood from four donors (dated by TCRdb to 2016 to 2017). The method was the immunoSEQ multiplex PCR assay. Entries here come from immuneACCESS through TCRdb and include only in-frame sequences with V and J called. Some clones fail to appear in such tables; in the studies checked, an unresolved V gene covers under half of the shortfall, and the cause of the remainder is unknown. This sample is represented by tens of thousands of clones; about 87% of them were singletons. The ten most abundant clones make up about 5.1% of the sample. The sequencing input was PBMCs. The receptors come from a human donor in good health. Some clones in this sample may be carry-over from other donors' samples.

V gene TRBV5-1 combines with J gene TRBJ2-5; D perhaps matches TRBD2 (6 bases). Per germline, CDR1 SGHRS and CDR2 YFSETQ. CDR3 length equals 15 residues. V lost 0 bases and J lost 4, with 13 bases in between. The CDR3 region is CASSLANGRGETQYF. The CDR3 DNA reads as TGCGCCAGCAGCTTGGCCAACGGGCGGGGAGAGACCCAGTACTTC.

This clone was counted a single time. This chain uses TRBV4-1 with TRBJ1-5; D gene ambiguous. V was cut by 0 bases and J by 6 bases, with 9 bases left in between. Germline V lookup: CDR1 MGHRA, CDR2 YSYEKL. This CDR3 has 14 residues. The chain's CDR3 is CASSQDPAGQPQHF. CDR3 DNA: TGCGCCAGCAGCCAAGACCCCGCAGGTCAGCCCCAGCATTTT.

J is TRBJ1-2 and V is TRBV13, with 12 bases aligning to TRBD1. Germline trimming cut 4 bases from V and 6 bases from J; bases unmatched to any gene: 12. CDR1 is PRHDT, CDR2 FYEKMQ, per germline (reference sequence). This CDR3 contains 17 residues. The chain's CDR3 is CASSSYRDRGPVDGYTF. The CDR3 DNA follows: TGTGCCAGCAGCTCTTACCGGGACAGGGGGCCGGTGGATGGCTACACCTTC.

The rearrangement uses TRBV19 and TRBJ2-7, with 7 bases matching TRBD2. There are 15 residues in the CDR3. The germline gives CDR1 LNHDA, CDR2 SQIVND (reference sequence). After removal of 3 bases from V and 1 base from J, the junction contained 6 bases not matched to a gene. CDR3 sequence (DNA): TGTGCCAGTAGTATGGAGTCGGGGGGATCCTACGAGCAGTACTTC. The encoded protein is CASSMESGGSYEQYF.

This clone has just one count. This chain uses TRBV29-1 with TRBJ2-5; perhaps TRBD1 as D (6 bases). V was pared by 0 bases and J by 4 bases, with 12 bases between. CDR1 and CDR2 (germline): SQVTM, ANQGSEA. This CDR3 is 14 amino acids long. CDR3 DNA: TGCAGCGTTGAAGAGGACCTCAGGGGAGAGACCCAGTACTTC. Translated: CSVEEDLRGETQYF.

The V and J genes are TRBV13 and TRBJ2-1, with D perhaps matching TRBD2 (6 bases). Trimming shortened V by 0 bases and J by 1 base, and 13 bases separated the two germline ends. The CDR3 totals 17 residues. The germline gives CDR1 PRHDT, CDR2 FYEKMQ (reference sequence). CDR3 sequence reads: CASSLGGYAGSYNEQFF. The CDR3 DNA reads TGTGCCAGCAGCTTAGGAGGTTACGCGGGGTCCTACAATGAGCAGTTCTTC.

The chain employs TRBV2 and TRBJ2-2, with TRBD2 matching over 8 bases. CDR1 and CDR2 (germline): SNHLY, FYNNEI. V gave up 4 bases and J gave up 5 bases; unmatched junction bases: 6. This CDR3 is built from 15 residues. As DNA, the CDR3 is TGTGCCAGCAGTGCGGGGCGGGGGGAAACCGGGGAGCTGTTTTTT. Encoded protein: CASSAGRGETGELFF.

This rearrangement joins TRBV25-1 to TRBJ2-7; TRBD2 agrees at 11 bases. This CDR3 comprises 16 residues. Per germline, CDR1 MGHDK and CDR2 SYGVNS. The V and J ends lost 4 bases and 3 bases, in that order; junction bases with no gene match: 8. This CDR3 is CASSAFGTSGGYEQYF. Here the CDR3 DNA reads TGTGCCAGCAGTGCCTTCGGGACTAGCGGAGGCTACGAGCAGTACTTC.

This clone was detected a few times. This sequence joins TRBV7-2 and TRBJ2-7, with 14 nucleotides matching TRBD2. Germline V gives CDR1 SGHTA, CDR2 FQGNSA. This CDR3 contains 16 residues. The ends lost 3 bases at V and 3 bases at J; junction bases unmatched: 4. CDR3 sequence: CASSFAGTSGSYEQYF. In DNA form, the CDR3 reads TGTGCCAGCAGCTTTGCGGGGACTAGCGGGAGCTACGAGCAGTACTTC.

The chain recombines TRBV2 with TRBJ2-4; 9 bases are shared with TRBD1. V dropped 8 bases and J dropped 3; count of bases not matched to a gene: 5. The CDR3 has 14 amino acids. Per the germline V gene, CDR1 is SNHLY and CDR2 is FYNNEI. The CDR3 DNA reads TGTGCCAGCTGTTTGACAGGGGGCAAAAACATTCAGTACTTC. Translation gives CASCLTGGKNIQYF.

The chain couples TRBV7-2 to TRBJ1-3; D ambiguous. This CDR3 is built from 14 residues. CDR1 SGHTA and CDR2 FQGNSA come from the germline V gene. The V end was cut by 1 base, the J end by 4 bases, with 8 bases between. The CDR3 protein is CASSLDRAGNTIYF. The CDR3 DNA follows: TGTGCCAGCAGCTTAGACAGAGCCGGAAACACCATATATTTT.

The rearrangement joins TRBV6-6 to TRBJ2-5; possible D gene TRBD1, 6 bases. V was cut by 10 bases and J by 3 bases, with 18 bases left in between. Germline-derived CDR1 and CDR2 are MNHNY and SVGAGI (reference sequence). The CDR3 sequence is 14 residues long. CDR3 bases: TGTGCCACCACTACAGGGTTTTTAGAAGAGACCCAGTACTTC. Encoded protein: CATTTGFLEETQYF.

Remarks on this clone: The sample carries other DNA sequences with the same CDR3. The V gene is TRBV5-1, the J gene TRBJ2-1, with TRBD2 identical over 9 bases. Germline trimming cut 7 bases from V and 4 bases from J; bases unmatched to any gene: 6. The germline V gene has CDR1 SGHRS and CDR2 YFSETQ. CDR3 length: 14 residues. Here the CDR3 DNA reads TGCGCCAGCTCGGCAAGCGGGGGGTACAATGAGCAGTTCTTC. Translated: CASSASGGYNEQFF.

V gene TRBV19 combines with J gene TRBJ2-1; 12 nucleotides match TRBD2. The length of the CDR3 is 16 residues. J gave up 4 bases and V 2 bases, and 3 bases lay outside the gene matches. CDR1 LNHDA and CDR2 SQIVND come from the germline V gene (reference sequence). CDR3 in DNA: TGTGCCAGTAGTATAAAAGGACTAGCGGGGTACAATGAGCAGTTCTTC. Amino acid sequence: CASSIKGLAGYNEQFF.

In its sample, this clone was seen a few times. This rearrangement joins TRBV30 to TRBJ2-2; the D is unclear. Germline CDR1 and CDR2: GTSNPN and SVGIG (reference sequence). Trimming pared 1 base from V and 6 bases from J, leaving 6 bases between. The CDR3 consists of 12 residues. This chain's CDR3 is CAWSEISGELFF. The CDR3 DNA reads as TGTGCCTGGAGTGAAATATCCGGGGAGCTGTTTTTT. Filled out from reference TRBV30 and TRBJ2-2, the complete variable domain reads SQTIHQWPATLVQPVGSPLSLECTVEGTSNPNLYWYRQAAGRGLQLLFYSVGIGQISSEVPQNLSASRPQDRQFILSSKKLLLSDSGFYLCAWSEISGELFFGEGSRLTVL.

The chain is built from TRBV27 and TRBJ2-7; perhaps TRBD2 as D (6 bases). The CDR3 sequence is 16 residues long. CDR1 MNHEY and CDR2 SMNVEV come from the germline V gene (reference sequence). V lost 2 bases, J lost 0 bases, and 14 bases lay in between. CDR3: CASSLAEGLPSYEQYF. CDR3 in DNA: TGTGCCAGCAGTTTAGCGGAGGGACTCCCCTCCTACGAGCAGTACTTC.

The V call is TRBV29-1, the J call TRBJ2-7; 12 positions match TRBD2. The CDR3 extends over 14 amino acids. Germline V gene data show CDR1 as SQVTM and CDR2 as ANQGSEA. V gave up 6 bases and J gave up 0 bases; unmatched junction bases: 3. The chain's CDR3 is CSVLAGGSSYEQYF. CDR3 DNA: TGCAGCGTCCTAGCGGGGGGGAGCTCCTACGAGCAGTACTTC.

V gene TRBV19 combines with J gene TRBJ1-5; D unclear. Deletions cut 3 bases from V and 7 bases from J, with 7 bases between. Looked up from germline, CDR1 is LNHDA and CDR2 is SQIVND (reference sequence). The CDR3 totals 12 residues. The CDR3 sequence is CASSIPGQPQHF. In nucleotides, the CDR3 is TGTGCCAGTAGTATCCCAGGACAGCCCCAGCATTTT.